Following are 10 T cell receptor beta chains from one sample sequenced in a study of early T cells in non-severe SARS-CoV-2 infection. One entry per CDR3 protein, called by TCRdb with MiXCR from the 5' RACE reads. This sample yields roughly 60,000 distinct CDR3 sequences, of which roughly 12% are seen a single time; nearly 3% belongs to the top ten. The sequenced sample was whole blood, obtained at baseline. Every receptor here comes from an adult who was a healthcare worker with PCR-confirmed SARS-CoV-2 infection or an uninfected control (not recorded which).

The chain uses TRBV2 and TRBJ2-3; D is undetermined. Germline assignment: CDR1 SNHLY and CDR2 FYNNEI. V lost 5 bases to trimming and J lost 3 bases, with 0 bases between them. The CDR3 totals 10 residues. The CDR3 loop is CASSTDTQYF. The CDR3 bases are TGTGCCAGCAGTACAGATACGCAGTATTTT.

This clonotype was observed many times. This chain uses TRBV20-1 with TRBJ1-1; 7 bases align to TRBD1. CDR3 length: 14 amino acids. Germline-derived CDR1 and CDR2 are DFQATT and SNEGSKA (reference sequence). The J segment lost 0 bases and the V segment lost 4 bases, leaving 5 bases of the junction unmatched. The CDR3 is CSATAGQLNTEAFF. CDR3 coding DNA: TGCAGTGCTACGGCGGGACAGCTGAACACTGAAGCTTTCTTT.

This clonotype has just a few counts. V is TRBV29-1 and J is TRBJ2-1; 9 bases map to TRBD1. The germline CDR1 and CDR2 sequences are SQVTM and ANQGSEA. V dropped 6 bases and J dropped 6; count of bases not matched to a gene: 6. The length of the CDR3 is 13 residues. The CDR3 here is CSVDRGEANEQFF. The CDR3 region has the DNA TGCAGCGTAGACAGGGGGGAGGCCAATGAGCAGTTCTTC.

This chain uses TRBV5-1 with TRBJ2-2; D call uncertain. V gave up 2 bases and J gave up 6 bases, with 11 bases separating them. The CDR3 runs 14 residues. In germline, CDR1 is SGHRS, CDR2 YFSETQ. The DNA of the CDR3 is TGCGCCAGCAGCTTCTGGGTCGACCCCGGGGAGCTGTTTTTT. It encodes CASSFWVDPGELFF.

This clonotype was picked up a small number of times. The V call is TRBV4-1, the J call TRBJ2-2, with unresolved D. Germline CDR1 reads MGHRA; CDR2 reads YSYEKL. CDR3 size: 17 residues. Deletions cut 7 bases from V and 8 bases from J, with 26 bases between. CDR3 sequence: CASTVLPPIWYEGELFF. The CDR3 bases are TGCGCCAGCACCGTCTTACCCCCGATATGGTACGAAGGGGAGCTGTTTTTT.

This clonotype was seen ten or more times. The chain combines TRBV27 with TRBJ1-1; D might be TRBD1 (6 bases). V was trimmed by 3 bases and J by 2 bases, leaving 16 bases between them. CDR3 length equals 16 residues. Germline CDR1 and CDR2: MNHEY and SMNVEV (reference sequence). The DNA of the CDR3 is TGTGCCAGCAGTTTTCTTCGACAGGACCCTAACACTGAAGCTTTCTTT. Its protein product is CASSFLRQDPNTEAFF.

The chain carries TRBV4-3 and TRBJ2-3, with a weak D call TRBD2 (6 bases). Trimming removed 1 base at V and 3 bases at J, with 11 bases between. Germline-derived CDR1 and CDR2 are LGHNA and YSLEER. This CDR3 is built from 15 residues. The CDR3 DNA sequence: TGCGCCAGCAGCCAAGCGGGGGTATCAACAGATACGCAGTATTTT. Translating gives CASSQAGVSTDTQYF.

At least ten counts were recorded for this clonotype. The genes are TRBV7-9 and TRBJ2-1, with 7 bases matching TRBD1. Per germline, CDR1 SEHNR and CDR2 FQNEAQ (reference sequence). This CDR3 comprises 14 residues. Losses at the gene ends were 1 base for V and 5 bases for J; bases not matched to a gene: 2. For the CDR3, the DNA is TGTGCCAGCAGCTTAGTGGGACAGCACAATGAGCAGTTCTTC. It codes for CASSLVGQHNEQFF.

The rearrangement joins TRBV20-1 to TRBJ1-1; unclear D gene. V was pared by 1 base and J by 4 bases, with 16 bases between. Germline assignment: CDR1 DFQATT and CDR2 SNEGSKA (reference sequence). CDR3 length equals 15 residues. The CDR3 DNA is TGCAGTGCTAGAGGGGCCTTGGGGAGGGCCACTGAAGCTTTCTTT. Its protein is CSARGALGRATEAFF.

J is TRBJ2-1 and V is TRBV7-3, with D possibly called TRBD1 or TRBD2 (5 bases each). The CDR3 sequence is 12 residues long. Germline CDR1 and CDR2: SGHTA and FQGTGA. Trimming shortened V by 5 bases and J by 8 bases, and 10 bases separated the two germline ends. The CDR3 loop reads CASSRDGDEQFF. The CDR3 nucleotides read TGTGCCAGCAGCCGGGACGGGGATGAGCAGTTCTTC.